Below are 14 T cell receptor beta chains sequenced from a single sample in a study of Ad26.COV2.S vaccination and SARS-CoV-2 variants. The repertoire was sequenced with immunoSEQ multiplex PCR; TCRdb's copy has only in-frame clones and lacks some. Here the sample spans about 680,000 clones, approximately 88% being singletons. Stated treatment: about 20 received Ad26.COV2.S at low or high dose, single or two shots; about 5 received placebo; per-sample allocation not given. The samples date from day 63 after the first vaccine or placebo injection. Sequenced material: peripheral blood, taken in a trial of Ad26.COV2.S vaccine versus placebo. The receptors were gathered from a person between 18 and 65 years old who received the Ad26.COV2.S COVID-19 vaccine or a placebo.

This clone was seen a few times. The chain is built from TRBV10-2 and TRBJ1-5; D is unclear. The V end lost 1 base, the J end lost 3 bases, and 10 bases lay between the germline ends. CDR1 is WSHSY, CDR2 SAAADI, per germline. The CDR3 runs 15 residues. The CDR3 DNA is TGCGCCAGCAGTGAGTACCGGGCCCTCAATCAGCCCCAGCATTTT. This sequence encodes CASSEYRALNQPQHF.

The chain uses TRBV4-3 and TRBJ2-3; 9 nucleotides match TRBD2. Trimming removed 2 bases from V and 6 bases from J; junction bases left unmatched: 12. Germline lookup yields CDR1 LGHNA and CDR2 YSLEER. CDR3 length equals 17 residues. CDR3 protein: CASSQTLQRGAGDTQYF. The CDR3 nucleotides read TGCGCCAGCAGCCAAACCCTTCAGCGGGGGGCCGGGGATACGCAGTATTTT.

The chain links TRBV2 to TRBJ1-1; TRBD1 aligns across 8 bases. V was pared by 7 bases and J by 6 bases, with 10 bases of the junction left unmatched. The CDR3 runs 14 residues. Germline V CDR1 and CDR2: SNHLY, FYNNEI. CDR3 sequence reads: CASKEVWTGSEAFF. CDR3 nucleotides: TGTGCCAGCAAAGAGGTTTGGACAGGGTCTGAAGCTTTCTTT.

The rearrangement uses TRBV7-9 and TRBJ2-7, with TRBD2 matching over 8 bases. The junction had 2 bases not matched to a gene; V was cut back by 3 bases and J by 4 bases. CDR3 length: 13 amino acids. Germline V gives CDR1 SEHNR, CDR2 FQNEAQ (reference sequence). The CDR3 nucleotides are TGTGCCAGCAGCTTCGGACTAGCTTACGAGCAGTACTTC. Its protein product is CASSFGLAYEQYF.

The chain uses TRBV19 and TRBJ2-1; D gene uncertain. The germline gives CDR1 LNHDA, CDR2 SQIVND (reference sequence). V was cut by 5 bases and J by 8 bases, with 22 bases left in between. This CDR3 region has 16 residues. In nucleotides, the CDR3 is TGTGCCAGTAGTGCCCTGGGCACCGGGCCTTTCGATGAGCAGTTCTTC. It is translated as CASSALGTGPFDEQFF.

The J gene is TRBJ2-6, the V gene TRBV27; D gene ambiguous. With 3 bases removed from V and 0 bases from J, the gap between germline ends came to 6 bases. This CDR3 has 15 residues. CDR1 is MNHEY, CDR2 SMNVEV, per germline (reference sequence). Here the CDR3 reads CASSFGHSGANVLTF. The CDR3 DNA reads TGTGCCAGCAGTTTCGGGCACTCTGGGGCCAACGTCCTGACTTTC. Drawing the rest from reference TRBV27 and TRBJ2-6, the complete variable domain is EAQVTQNPRYLITVTGKKLTVTCSQNMNHEYMSWYRQDPGLGLRQIYYSMNVEVTDKGDVPEGYKVSRKEKRNFPLILESPSPNQTSLYFCASSFGHSGANVLTFGAGSRLTVL.

This clone was detected only once. The J gene is TRBJ2-7, the V gene TRBV29-1; TRBD1 is a possible D gene (5 bases). The CDR3 has 12 residues. Germline V gene data show CDR1 as SQVTM and CDR2 as ANQGSEA. V was cut by 5 bases and J by 3 bases, with 11 bases left in between. The CDR3 DNA reads TGCAGCGTTTTGGACATGCTCTACGAGCAGTACTTC. Protein: CSVLDMLYEQYF.

Worth noting for this clone: Other DNA sequences in this sample translate to the same CDR3. V is TRBV12-3 or TRBV12-4 and J is TRBJ1-2; D remains ambiguous. V lost 6 bases to trimming and J lost 8 bases, with 10 bases between them. The CDR3 sequence is 11 residues long. The CDR3 is CASSSPGGYTF. In DNA, the CDR3 is TGTGCCAGCAGCTCCCCTGGGGGCTACACCTTC.

This clone was detected a few times. The CDR3 nucleotides are TGTGCCAGCAGCTTAGTAAGCGTAGGCTATGGCTACACCTTC. As protein: CASSLVSVGYGYTF. V is TRBV7-2 and J is TRBJ1-2; D not certain. The V gene's germline CDR1 is SGHTA and CDR2 FQGNSA. The CDR3 contains 14 residues. With 1 base removed from V and 4 bases from J, the gap between germline ends came to 10 bases. Full variable domain (outside the CDR3, taken from reference TRBV7-2 and TRBJ1-2): GAGVSQSPSNKVTEKGKDVELRCDPISGHTALYWYRQSLGQGLEFLIYFQGNSAPDKSGLPSDRFSAERTGGSVSTLTIQRTQQEDSAVYLCASSLVSVGYGYTFGSGTRLTVV.

The chain carries TRBV6-2 or TRBV6-3 and TRBJ2-7; 7 nucleotides align to TRBD1. The CDR3 is 15 amino acids. The trim removed 6 bases at V and 0 bases at J, leaving 8 bases unmatched. Germline V lookup: CDR1 MNHEY, CDR2 SVGEGT. CDR3 protein: CASSPTGLSSYEQYF. For the CDR3, the DNA is TGTGCCAGCAGCCCGACAGGGTTAAGCTCCTACGAGCAGTACTTC.

The chain joins TRBV5-6 to TRBJ2-7; 9 positions match TRBD1. The germline V gene encodes CDR1 SGHDT and CDR2 YYEEEE. V was clipped by 4 bases and J by 3 bases; unmatched bases: 5. This CDR3 region has 14 residues. The chain's CDR3 is CASSLQGAVYEQYF. CDR3 DNA: TGTGCCAGCAGCCTACAGGGGGCGGTCTACGAGCAGTACTTC.

With respect to this clone: This same CDR3 is encoded by further DNA sequences in the sample. The chain couples TRBV3-1 (or the pseudogene TRBV3-2) to TRBJ2-7; no definite D call. V dropped 0 bases and J dropped 1 base, with 7 bases sitting between them. The CDR3 loop spans 14 amino acids. The germline gives CDR1 LGHDT, CDR2 YNNKEL (reference sequence). The CDR3 DNA follows: TGTGCCAGCAGCCAAGAACCCAGGTCCTACGAGCAGTACTTC. Translated: CASSQEPRSYEQYF.

On this clone itself: The same CDR3 is also encoded by other DNA sequences in this sample. This CDR3 reads CSVEGETQYF. The CDR3 DNA reads TGCAGCGTTGAGGGGGAGACCCAGTACTTC. This chain joins TRBV29-1 and TRBJ2-5; the D is unclear. This CDR3 has 10 residues. Trimming stripped 3 bases from V and 5 bases from J, with 4 bases between. Germline loops: CDR1 SQVTM, CDR2 ANQGSEA.

The J gene is TRBJ2-6, the V gene TRBV10-2; 7 bases are shared with TRBD1. The CDR3 contains 20 residues. Germline V gene lookup returns CDR1 WSHSY and CDR2 SAAADI. J gave up 0 bases and V 4 bases, and 15 bases lay outside the gene matches. CDR3 nucleotides: TGCGCCAGCAGTGGGCTCCACCGGGACAGCGGACGCTCTGGGGCCAACGTCCTGACTTTC. Its translation is CASSGLHRDSGRSGANVLTF.